Listed here are 18 T cell receptor beta chains from one sample, sequenced in a study of post-analysis software for immune sequencing data. Overall study findings and caveats: Several TRBV segments (TRBV5-6, TRBV5-1 and TRBV20-1 among them) occurred more frequently in patients than in controls.

Libraries were made from TCR beta cDNA, and they carried unique molecular identifiers. TCRdb re-called the PCR reads with MiXCR, one entry per CDR3 protein. The sample lists roughly 570,000 distinct CDR3 sequences, roughly 34% occurring once. These receptors are not linked to any known antigen. The sample consisted of blood. The receptors here all came from a girl aged 2-17 years with multiple sclerosis.

J is TRBJ1-1 and V is TRBV5-1; D uncertain. The CDR3 sequence is 13 residues long. Between the trimmed V and J ends, which lost 2 bases and 7 bases, there was a span of 12 bases. Germline V gene sequence: CDR1 SGHRS, CDR2 YFSETQ. The CDR3: CASSFTGVREAFF. In DNA form, the CDR3 reads TGCGCCAGCAGCTTTACGGGTGTCCGTGAAGCTTTCTTT.

DNA for the CDR3: TGCAGTGCTAGGGACAGCGCTTACAATGAGCAGTTCTTC. It encodes CSARDSAYNEQFF. The V call is TRBV20-1, the J call TRBJ2-1; possible D gene TRBD1, 6 bases. The germline V gene has CDR1 DFQATT and CDR2 SNEGSKA (reference sequence). The CDR3 runs to 13 residues. V was pared by 3 bases and J by 4 bases, with 10 bases between.

This clonotype was counted a few times. The rearrangement links TRBV2 to TRBJ1-2; D call uncertain. Looked up from germline, CDR1 is SNHLY and CDR2 is FYNNEI. The CDR3 has 13 amino acids. V dropped 4 bases and J dropped 0 bases, with 6 bases sitting between them. CDR3 sequence: CASSARANYGYTF. In DNA form, the CDR3 reads TGTGCCAGCAGTGCCAGAGCTAACTATGGCTACACCTTC.

A word on this clonotype: Given a much more abundant clone one base away, this may be a read error. The genes are TRBV5-6 and TRBJ2-1; D is unclear. This CDR3 region has 14 residues. Trimming removed 4 bases at V and 5 bases at J, with 13 bases between. Per germline, CDR1 SGHDT and CDR2 YYEEEE. In DNA, the CDR3 is TGTGCCAGCAGCCATAGGGTTACCGACAATGAGCAGTTCTTC. Its protein is CASSHRVTDNEQFF.

The V gene is TRBV20-1, the J gene TRBJ2-5; the D is unclear. V shed 6 bases and J shed 5 bases, with 19 bases lying between them. There are 14 residues in the CDR3. The germline gives CDR1 DFQATT, CDR2 SNEGSKA (reference sequence). The CDR3 region is CSAPPPAAPETQYF. CDR3 DNA: TGCAGTGCCCCGCCCCCCGCCGCCCCGGAGACCCAGTACTTC.

The chain employs TRBV14 and TRBJ2-7; TRBD2 matches at 7 bases. The V gene end was trimmed by 3 bases and the J gene end by 5 bases; junction bases not matched to a gene: 7. This CDR3 is built from 14 residues. Germline V CDR1 and CDR2: SGHDN, FVKESK. CDR3 loop: CASSQGRGVNEQYF. For the CDR3, the DNA is TGTGCCAGCAGCCAGGGGAGGGGAGTCAACGAGCAGTACTTC.

This chain joins TRBV29-1 and TRBJ1-2, with D tentatively TRBD1 (5 bases). V dropped 6 bases and J dropped 5 bases, with 10 bases sitting between them. CDR1 is SQVTM, CDR2 ANQGSEA, per germline. The length of the CDR3 is 11 residues. This CDR3 is CSVGADYGYTF. The CDR3 DNA is TGCAGCGTCGGGGCGGATTATGGCTACACCTTC.

The rearrangement uses TRBV6-5 and TRBJ2-4; no clear D. The germline gives CDR1 MNHEY, CDR2 SVGAGI. CDR3 size: 20 residues. The V end lost 3 bases, the J end lost 0 bases, and 24 bases lay between the germline ends. Here the CDR3 reads CASSYGFEIRLLLAKNIQYF. In nucleotides, the CDR3 is TGTGCCAGCAGTTATGGCTTCGAAATACGACTCCTGCTAGCCAAAAACATTCAGTACTTC.

The chain combines TRBV12-3 or TRBV12-4 with TRBJ1-1, with 8 nucleotides matching TRBD1. The V gene end was trimmed by 7 bases and the J gene end by 6 bases; junction bases not matched to a gene: 10. This CDR3 comprises 14 residues. CDR3 sequence: CASNMDRACPEAFF. The DNA of the CDR3 is TGTGCCAGCAACATGGACAGGGCATGCCCTGAAGCTTTCTTT.

This clonotype was detected a few times. The chain uses TRBV28 and TRBJ2-1, with 9 bases aligning to TRBD2. Germline lookup yields CDR1 MDHEN and CDR2 SYDVKM. V was clipped by 1 base and J by 5 bases; unmatched bases: 12. The CDR3 length is 18 residues. The CDR3 loop is CASSLYLIASGVNNEQFF. In nucleotides, the CDR3 is TGTGCCAGCAGTTTATATCTTATCGCTAGCGGGGTAAACAATGAGCAGTTCTTC. Using reference TRBV28 and TRBJ2-1 for the parts outside the CDR3, the full variable domain is DVKVTQSSRYLVKRTGEKVFLECVQDMDHENMFWYRQDPGLGLRLIYFSYDVKMKEKGDIPEGYSVSREKKERFSLILESASTNQTSMYLCASSLYLIASGVNNEQFFGPGTRLTVL.

The gene calls are TRBV11-2 and TRBJ2-3; TRBD2 matches 9 bases. The germline V gene encodes CDR1 SGHAT and CDR2 FQNNGV. CDR3 length: 16 amino acids. V shed 0 bases and J 3 bases; nucleotides not matched to a gene: 4. CDR3 loop: CASSLDTSGWTDTQYF. The CDR3 region has the DNA TGTGCCAGCAGCTTAGACACTAGCGGGTGGACAGATACGCAGTATTTT.

V and J are TRBV7-8 and TRBJ1-5, with 11 bases matching TRBD1. The CDR3 extends over 17 amino acids. With 2 bases clipped from V and 4 bases from J, the junction kept 7 bases outside the gene matches. The germline V gene has CDR1 SGHVS and CDR2 FQNEAQ. The chain's CDR3 is CASSLFPGQGGNQPQHF. CDR3 sequence (DNA): TGTGCCAGCAGCTTATTCCCGGGACAGGGGGGAAATCAGCCCCAGCATTTT.

The chain is built from TRBV6-1 and TRBJ1-6, with D unclear. Germline CDR1 and CDR2: MNHNS and SASEGT. This CDR3 has 15 residues. Trimming stripped 4 bases from V and 9 bases from J, with 16 bases between. The CDR3 bases are TGTGCCAGCAGTGGGACTTTGCGGGGTGTTTCACCCCTCCACTTT. Protein: CASSGTLRGVSPLHF.

This clonotype was recorded a few times. The V call is TRBV7-6, the J call TRBJ1-4; 7 positions agree with TRBD1. CDR1 SGHVS and CDR2 FNYEAQ come from the germline V gene. The CDR3 is 14 residues long. V trimming: 5 bases; J trimming: 8 bases; junction bases outside the gene matches: 8. CDR3: CASSRQGDREKLFF. In DNA, the CDR3 is TGTGCCAGCAGCCGCCAGGGGGATAGGGAAAAACTGTTTTTT. Full variable domain (remainder filled in from reference TRBV7-6 and TRBJ1-4): GAGVSQSPRYKVTKRGQDVALRCDPISGHVSLYWYRQALGQGPEFLTYFNYEAQQDKSGLPNDRFSAERPEGSISTLTIQRTEQRDSAMYRCASSRQGDREKLFFGSGTQLSVL.

This sequence joins TRBV9 and TRBJ1-2; D uncertain. Trimming removed 0 bases from V and 6 bases from J, with 12 bases in between. Germline V gives CDR1 SGDLS, CDR2 YYNGEE. The CDR3 is made up of 14 amino acids. The CDR3 protein is CASSVALTTDGYTF. Here the CDR3 DNA reads TGTGCCAGCAGCGTAGCCCTGACCACAGATGGCTACACCTTC.

Ten or more counts support this clonotype. The chain recombines TRBV20-1 with TRBJ2-7; D tentatively reads TRBD1 or TRBD2 (5 bases each). V lost 8 bases, J lost 2 bases, and 22 bases lay in between. Germline V CDR1 and CDR2: DFQATT, SNEGSKA (reference sequence). The CDR3 covers 15 residues. CDR3 coding DNA: TGCAGTTCGAGGCACGGGGACCAACCTACCTACGAGCAGTACTTC. Protein product: CSSRHGDQPTYEQYF.

The rearrangement joins TRBV20-1 to TRBJ2-7, with D uncertain. The J call is uncertain, as TRBJ2-5 better fits the DNA end. The CDR3 loop spans 14 amino acids. Germline V gene data show CDR1 as DFQATT and CDR2 as SNEGSKA (reference sequence). CDR3 residues: CSAGPVFTVETQYF. Here the CDR3 DNA reads TGCAGTGCTGGCCCAGTATTCACAGTTGAGACCCAGTACTTC.

The CDR3 sequence: CSARWRGSTDTQYF. CDR3 DNA: TGCAGTGCTAGGTGGCGGGGGTCCACAGATACGCAGTATTTT. The J gene is TRBJ2-3, the V gene TRBV20-1; 7 positions match TRBD2. CDR3 size: 14 residues. Trimming took 3 bases from V and 2 from J; bases not matched to a gene: 5. Germline CDR1 and CDR2: DFQATT and SNEGSKA (reference sequence).